A selection of T cell receptor beta chains follows, all from one sample in a study of T cell responses to AZD1222 COVID-19 vaccine. Repertoires were generated with immunoSEQ multiplex PCR, while TCRdb's copy carries only in-frame clones and drops some. The sample includes 140,000 or so clones, 80% to 90% seen only once; the top ten take roughly 1.7%. The sample in question was peripheral blood, obtained on day 0 of AZD1222 vaccination. These receptors all come from an adult in good health. Both conserved end residues are part of each CDR3. The D gene is left open where the match is weak. Where a row states a size, it is once, few, many or the class of an expanded clone; other rows omit it.

d_gene: NA; v_gene: TRBV7-7; j_gene: TRBJ1-4; abundance: NA; CDR3aa: CASSPERGTNEKLFF; CDR3nt: TGTGCTAGCAGCCCGGAGAGAGGTACTAATGAAAAACTGTTTTTT
d_gene: NA; v_gene: TRBV30; j_gene: TRBJ1-5; abundance: NA; CDR3aa: CAWSVRGSSNQPQHF; CDR3nt: TGTGCCTGGAGTGTACGTGGGAGTAGCAATCAGCCCCAGCATTTT
d_gene: TRBD2; v_gene: TRBV7-6; j_gene: TRBJ2-7; abundance: NA; CDR3aa: CASSPGAGGYYEQYF; CDR3nt: TGTGCCAGCAGCCCGGGAGCGGGGGGGTATTACGAGCAGTACTTC
d_gene: TRBD1; v_gene: TRBV27; j_gene: TRBJ1-4; abundance: NA; CDR3aa: CASSLIRDRDNEKLFF; CDR3nt: TGTGCCAGCAGTTTAATTCGGGACAGGGATAATGAAAAACTGTTTTTT
d_gene: NA; v_gene: TRBV6-1; j_gene: TRBJ2-7; abundance: NA; CDR3aa: CASSEEGLAKWNEQYF; CDR3nt: TGTGCCAGCAGTGAAGAGGGTCTAGCGAAATGGAACGAGCAGTACTTC
d_gene: TRBD2; v_gene: TRBV2; j_gene: TRBJ2-3; abundance: NA; CDR3aa: CASSEARLAGANTDTQYF; CDR3nt: TGTGCCAGCAGTGAAGCGAGGCTAGCGGGGGCTAACACAGATACGCAGTATTTT
d_gene: NA; v_gene: TRBV7-3; j_gene: TRBJ1-2; abundance: NA; CDR3aa: CASSFSGGPRLNYGYTF; CDR3nt: TGTGCCAGCAGCTTCTCCGGGGGGCCCCGACTTAACTATGGCTACACCTTC
d_gene: NA; v_gene: TRBV6-5; j_gene: TRBJ2-1; abundance: once; CDR3aa: CASSRLNEQFF; CDR3nt: TGTGCCAGTTCTAGGCTGAATGAGCAGTTCTTC
d_gene: TRBD2; v_gene: TRBV5-1; j_gene: TRBJ2-5; abundance: NA; CDR3aa: CASTRAGEKQETQYF; CDR3nt: TGCGCCAGCACCAGAGCGGGAGAGAAGCAAGAGACCCAGTACTTC
d_gene: NA; v_gene: TRBV10-2; j_gene: TRBJ2-3; abundance: NA; CDR3aa: CASSESPTLTDTQYF; CDR3nt: TGCGCCAGCAGTGAGTCCCCAACGTTAACAGATACGCAGTATTTT
d_gene: NA; v_gene: TRBV4-1; j_gene: TRBJ1-4; abundance: NA; CDR3aa: CASSPGQPNEKLFF; CDR3nt: TGCGCCAGCAGCCCCGGACAGCCTAATGAAAAACTGTTTTTT
d_gene: NA; v_gene: TRBV5-6; j_gene: TRBJ2-3; abundance: NA; CDR3aa: CASSVSGADTQYF; CDR3nt: TGTGCCAGCAGCGTCTCTGGAGCAGATACGCAGTATTTT
d_gene: NA; v_gene: TRBV12-5; j_gene: TRBJ1-3; abundance: NA; CDR3aa: CASGLGKGYRNTIYF; CDR3nt: TGTGCTAGTGGTTTGGGGAAGGGTTACCGAAACACCATATATTTT
d_gene: TRBD1; v_gene: TRBV7-2; j_gene: TRBJ1-1; abundance: NA; CDR3aa: CASSSQGYTEAFF; CDR3nt: TGTGCCAGCAGCTCACAGGGGTACACTGAAGCTTTCTTT
d_gene: NA; v_gene: TRBV4-1; j_gene: TRBJ1-6; abundance: NA; CDR3aa: CASGGGSPLHF; CDR3nt: TGCGCCAGCGGGGGTGGGTCGCCCCTCCACTTT
d_gene: NA; v_gene: TRBV6-5; j_gene: TRBJ1-2; abundance: NA; CDR3aa: CASSSNRLFWGYTF; CDR3nt: TGTGCCAGCAGTTCCAACAGGCTGTTCTGGGGCTACACCTTC
d_gene: TRBD2; v_gene: TRBV29-1; j_gene: TRBJ2-1; abundance: NA; CDR3aa: CSVDLAASYNEQFF; CDR3nt: TGCAGCGTGGACCTAGCGGCTTCCTACAATGAGCAGTTCTTC
d_gene: NA; v_gene: TRBV30; j_gene: TRBJ1-2; abundance: once; CDR3aa: CAWRGGQGNFYGYTF; CDR3nt: TGTGCCTGGAGGGGGGGACAAGGGAATTTTTATGGCTACACCTTC
d_gene: NA; v_gene: TRBV18; j_gene: TRBJ2-7; abundance: few; CDR3aa: CASSPGGGQTYEQYF; CDR3nt: TGTGCCAGCTCACCCGGGGGCGGCCAGACCTACGAGCAGTACTTC
d_gene: NA; v_gene: TRBV14; j_gene: TRBJ2-7; abundance: once; CDR3aa: CASSSQGYEQYF; CDR3nt: TGTGCCAGCAGCTCACAGGGCTACGAGCAGTACTTC
d_gene: NA; v_gene: TRBV5-5; j_gene: TRBJ1-2; abundance: NA; CDR3aa: CASSITENYGYTF; CDR3nt: TGTGCCAGCAGCATCACAGAGAACTATGGCTACACCTTC
d_gene: TRBD1; v_gene: TRBV5-1; j_gene: TRBJ2-7; abundance: few; CDR3aa: CASRPGTGASYEQYF; CDR3nt: TGCGCCAGCAGGCCCGGGACAGGGGCATCCTACGAGCAGTACTTC
d_gene: NA; v_gene: TRBV6-5; j_gene: TRBJ2-3; abundance: once; CDR3aa: CASRWGSTDTQYF; CDR3nt: TGTGCCAGTAGGTGGGGGAGCACAGATACGCAGTATTTT
d_gene: NA; v_gene: TRBV7-3; j_gene: TRBJ1-6; abundance: few; CDR3aa: CASSFYSGSPLHF; CDR3nt: TGTGCCAGCAGCTTTTACTCGGGGTCACCCCTCCACTTT
d_gene: TRBD1; v_gene: TRBV10-3; j_gene: TRBJ2-3; abundance: NA; CDR3aa: CATDRDGDTQYF; CDR3nt: TGTGCCACCGACAGGGATGGAGATACGCAGTATTTT
d_gene: NA; v_gene: TRBV28; j_gene: TRBJ2-7; abundance: few; CDR3aa: CASSTLGEQYF; CDR3nt: TGTGCCAGCAGTACCCTCGGAGAGCAGTACTTC
d_gene: TRBD1; v_gene: TRBV7-8; j_gene: TRBJ1-3; abundance: NA; CDR3aa: CASSPSTGPNTIYF; CDR3nt: TGTGCCAGCAGCCCATCGACAGGGCCGAACACCATATATTTT
d_gene: NA; v_gene: TRBV6-6; j_gene: TRBJ2-6; abundance: NA; CDR3aa: CASSSRGSGANVLTF; CDR3nt: TGTGCCAGCTCTTCAAGGGGGTCTGGGGCCAACGTCCTGACTTTC
d_gene: TRBD1; v_gene: TRBV27; j_gene: TRBJ2-1; abundance: NA; CDR3aa: CASTLFGDRSYNEQFF; CDR3nt: TGTGCCAGCACCCTGTTTGGGGACAGGTCCTACAATGAGCAGTTCTTC
d_gene: TRBD1; v_gene: TRBV6-5; j_gene: TRBJ1-4; abundance: NA; CDR3aa: CASTDRASTNEKLFF; CDR3nt: TGTGCCAGCACGGACAGGGCTTCAACTAATGAAAAACTGTTTTTT
d_gene: TRBD1; v_gene: TRBV6-5; j_gene: TRBJ1-6; abundance: NA; CDR3aa: CASKRQGTGRSPLHF; CDR3nt: TGTGCCAGCAAGAGACAGGGGACGGGGAGATCACCCCTCCACTTT
d_gene: TRBD1; v_gene: TRBV3-1/TRBV3-2; j_gene: TRBJ1-1; abundance: NA; CDR3aa: CASLRGREAFF; CDR3nt: TGTGCCAGCTTAAGGGGGCGTGAAGCTTTCTTT
d_gene: NA; v_gene: TRBV4-2; j_gene: TRBJ1-2; abundance: NA; CDR3aa: CASSQEGGMAGYGYTF; CDR3nt: TGTGCCAGCAGCCAAGAAGGGGGTATGGCAGGCTATGGCTACACCTTC
d_gene: NA; v_gene: TRBV12-3/TRBV12-4; j_gene: TRBJ1-1; abundance: NA; CDR3aa: CARGLNTEAFF; CDR3nt: TGTGCAAGGGGGTTGAACACTGAAGCTTTCTTT